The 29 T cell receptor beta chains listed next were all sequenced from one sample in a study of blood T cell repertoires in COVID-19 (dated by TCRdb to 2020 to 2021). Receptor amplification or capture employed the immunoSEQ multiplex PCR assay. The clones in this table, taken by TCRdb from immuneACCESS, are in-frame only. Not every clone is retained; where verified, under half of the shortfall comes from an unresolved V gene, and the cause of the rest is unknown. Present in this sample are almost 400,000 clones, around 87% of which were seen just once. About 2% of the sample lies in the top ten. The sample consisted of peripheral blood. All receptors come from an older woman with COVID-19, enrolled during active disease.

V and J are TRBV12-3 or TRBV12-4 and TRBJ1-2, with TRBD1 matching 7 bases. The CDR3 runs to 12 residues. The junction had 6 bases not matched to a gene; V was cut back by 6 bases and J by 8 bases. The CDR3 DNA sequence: TGTGCCAGCAGGGTGACAGGGACCGGCTACACCTTC. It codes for CASRVTGTGYTF.

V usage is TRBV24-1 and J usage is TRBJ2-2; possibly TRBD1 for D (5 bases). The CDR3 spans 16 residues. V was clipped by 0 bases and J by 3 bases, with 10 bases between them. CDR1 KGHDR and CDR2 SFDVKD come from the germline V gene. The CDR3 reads CATSDLGRADTGELFF. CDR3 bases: TGTGCCACCAGTGATTTGGGCAGGGCGGACACCGGGGAGCTGTTTTTT.

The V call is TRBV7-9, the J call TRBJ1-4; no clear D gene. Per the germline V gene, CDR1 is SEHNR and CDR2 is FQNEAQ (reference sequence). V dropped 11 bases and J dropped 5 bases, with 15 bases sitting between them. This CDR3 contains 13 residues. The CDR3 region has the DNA TGTGCCTCGCGGAGGGAGTCGAATGAAAAACTGTTTTTT. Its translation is CASRRESNEKLFF.

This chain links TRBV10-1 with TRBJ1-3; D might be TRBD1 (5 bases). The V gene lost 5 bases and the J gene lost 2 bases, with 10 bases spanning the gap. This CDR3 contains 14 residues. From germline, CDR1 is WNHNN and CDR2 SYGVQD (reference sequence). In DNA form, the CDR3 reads TGCGCCAGCAGTTCGGGGGAACCTGGAAACACCATATATTTT. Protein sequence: CASSSGEPGNTIYF.

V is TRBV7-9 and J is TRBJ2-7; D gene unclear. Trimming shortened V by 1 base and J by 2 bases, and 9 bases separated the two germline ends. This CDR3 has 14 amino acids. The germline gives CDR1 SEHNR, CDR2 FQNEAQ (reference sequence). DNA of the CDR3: TGTGCCAGCAGCTTAGGACTCATCACCTACGAGCAGTACTTC. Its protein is CASSLGLITYEQYF. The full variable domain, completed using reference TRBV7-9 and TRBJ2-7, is DTGVSQNPRHKITKRGQNVTFRCDPISEHNRLYWYRQTLGQGPEFLTYFQNEAQLEKSRLLSDRFSAERPKGSFSTLEIQRTEQGDSAMYLCASSLGLITYEQYFGPGTRLTVT.

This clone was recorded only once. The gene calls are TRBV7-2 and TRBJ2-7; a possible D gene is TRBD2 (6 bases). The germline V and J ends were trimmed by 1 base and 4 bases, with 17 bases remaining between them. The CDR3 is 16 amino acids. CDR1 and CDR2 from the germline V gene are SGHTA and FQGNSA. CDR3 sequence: CASSLGTSGTGYEQYF. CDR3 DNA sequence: TGTGCCAGCAGCTTAGGCACCTCCGGGACTGGGTACGAGCAGTACTTC.

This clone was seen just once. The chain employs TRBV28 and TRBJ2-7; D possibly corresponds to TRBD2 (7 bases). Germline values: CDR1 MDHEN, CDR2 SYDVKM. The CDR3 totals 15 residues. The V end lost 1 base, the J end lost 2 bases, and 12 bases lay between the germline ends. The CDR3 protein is CASSLYAGAAYEQYF. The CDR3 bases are TGTGCCAGCAGTTTATACGCGGGGGCCGCCTACGAGCAGTACTTC.

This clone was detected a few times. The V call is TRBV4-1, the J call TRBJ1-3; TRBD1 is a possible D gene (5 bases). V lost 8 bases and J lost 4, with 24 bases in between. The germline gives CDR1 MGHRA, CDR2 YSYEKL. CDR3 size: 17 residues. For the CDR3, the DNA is TGCGCCAGCCACGTGGGGTTTCGGGGGGAAACGGGAAACACCATATATTTT. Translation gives CASHVGFRGETGNTIYF.

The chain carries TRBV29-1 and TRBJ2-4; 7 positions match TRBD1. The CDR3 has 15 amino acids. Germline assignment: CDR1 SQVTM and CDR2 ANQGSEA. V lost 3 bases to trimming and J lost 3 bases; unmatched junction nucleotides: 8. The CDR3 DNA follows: TGCAGCGTTGATGAGGGGGCCTTGGGCAAAAACATTCAGTACTTC. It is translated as CSVDEGALGKNIQYF.

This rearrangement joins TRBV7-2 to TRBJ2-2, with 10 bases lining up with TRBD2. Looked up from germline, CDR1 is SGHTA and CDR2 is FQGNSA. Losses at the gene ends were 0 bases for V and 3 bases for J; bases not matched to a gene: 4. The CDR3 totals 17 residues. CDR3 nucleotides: TGTGCCAGCAGCTTAGCGCTACTAGCGGGGTACACCGGGGAGCTGTTTTTT. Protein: CASSLALLAGYTGELFF.

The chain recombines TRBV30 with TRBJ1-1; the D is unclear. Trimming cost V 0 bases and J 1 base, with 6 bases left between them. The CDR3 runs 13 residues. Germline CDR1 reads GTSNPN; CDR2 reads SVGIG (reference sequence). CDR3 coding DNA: TGTGCCTGGAGTGTACTCGGGAACACTGAAGCTTTCTTT. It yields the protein CAWSVLGNTEAFF.

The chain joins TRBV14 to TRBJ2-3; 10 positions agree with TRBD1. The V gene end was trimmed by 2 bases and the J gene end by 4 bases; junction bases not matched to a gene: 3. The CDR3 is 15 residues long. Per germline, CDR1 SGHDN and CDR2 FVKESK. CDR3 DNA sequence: TGTGCCAGCAGCCAATGGACAGGGGGGTCAGATACGCAGTATTTT. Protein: CASSQWTGGSDTQYF.

The CDR3, as DNA: TGTGCCAGCAGCTTAAGTGGAGTCACTGAAGCTTTCTTT. Residues: CASSLSGVTEAFF. This chain connects TRBV7-2 to TRBJ1-1; D call uncertain. The V gene lost 2 bases and the J gene lost 4 bases, with 8 bases spanning the gap. In germline, CDR1 is SGHTA, CDR2 FQGNSA. This CDR3 has 13 residues. Full variable domain (remainder filled in from reference TRBV7-2 and TRBJ1-1): GAGVSQSPSNKVTEKGKDVELRCDPISGHTALYWYRQSLGQGLEFLIYFQGNSAPDKSGLPSDRFSAERTGGSVSTLTIQRTQQEDSAVYLCASSLSGVTEAFFGQGTRLTVV.

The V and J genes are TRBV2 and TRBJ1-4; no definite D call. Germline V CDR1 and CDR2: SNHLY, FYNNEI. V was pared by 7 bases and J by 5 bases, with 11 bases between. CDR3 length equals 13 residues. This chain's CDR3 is CASTILSNEKLFF. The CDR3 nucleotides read TGTGCCAGCACAATACTTTCAAATGAAAAACTGTTTTTT.

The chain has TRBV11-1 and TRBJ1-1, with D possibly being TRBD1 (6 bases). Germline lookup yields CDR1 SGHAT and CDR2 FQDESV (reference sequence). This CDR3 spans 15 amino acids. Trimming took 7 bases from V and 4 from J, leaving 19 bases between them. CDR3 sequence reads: CASNDGGRGFTEAFF. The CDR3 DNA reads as TGTGCCAGCAATGACGGGGGGCGGGGATTCACTGAAGCTTTCTTT.

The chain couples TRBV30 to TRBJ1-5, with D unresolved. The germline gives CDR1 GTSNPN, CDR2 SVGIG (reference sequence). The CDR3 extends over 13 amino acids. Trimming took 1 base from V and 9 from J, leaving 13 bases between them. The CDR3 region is CAWSAGQEGPQHF. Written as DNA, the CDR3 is TGTGCCTGGAGTGCCGGGCAAGAGGGGCCCCAGCATTTT.

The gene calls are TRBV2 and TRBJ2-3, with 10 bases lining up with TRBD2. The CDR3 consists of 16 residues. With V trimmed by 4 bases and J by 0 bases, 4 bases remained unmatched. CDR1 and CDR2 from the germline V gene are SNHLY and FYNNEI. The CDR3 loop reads CASSAKRGGSTDTQYF. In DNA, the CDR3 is TGTGCCAGCAGTGCGAAGCGGGGGGGCAGCACAGATACGCAGTATTTT.

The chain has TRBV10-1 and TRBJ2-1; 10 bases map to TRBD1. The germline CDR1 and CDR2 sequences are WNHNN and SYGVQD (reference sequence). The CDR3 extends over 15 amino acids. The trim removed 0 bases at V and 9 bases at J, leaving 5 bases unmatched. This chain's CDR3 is CASSESRQGAFEQFF. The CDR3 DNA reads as TGCGCCAGCAGTGAGTCCCGACAGGGGGCGTTTGAGCAGTTCTTC.

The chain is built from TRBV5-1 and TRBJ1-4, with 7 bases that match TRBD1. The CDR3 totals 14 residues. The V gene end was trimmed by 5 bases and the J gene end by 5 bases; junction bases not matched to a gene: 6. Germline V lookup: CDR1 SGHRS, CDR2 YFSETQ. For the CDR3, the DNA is TGCGCCAGCAGGATGGGGACAGCGAATGAAAAACTGTTTTTT. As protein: CASRMGTANEKLFF. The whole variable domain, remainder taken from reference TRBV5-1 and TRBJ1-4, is KAGVTQTPRYLIKTRGQQVTLSCSPISGHRSVSWYQQTPGQGLQFLFEYFSETQRNKGNFPGRFSGRQFSNSRSEMNVSTLELGDSALYLCASRMGTANEKLFFGSGTQLSVL.

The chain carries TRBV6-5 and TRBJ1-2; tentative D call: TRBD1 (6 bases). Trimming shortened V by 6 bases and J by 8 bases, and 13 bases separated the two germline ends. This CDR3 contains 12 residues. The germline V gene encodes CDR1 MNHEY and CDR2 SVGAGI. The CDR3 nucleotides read TGTGCCAGCAGCGTCACAGGGCGCGGCTACACCTTC. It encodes CASSVTGRGYTF.

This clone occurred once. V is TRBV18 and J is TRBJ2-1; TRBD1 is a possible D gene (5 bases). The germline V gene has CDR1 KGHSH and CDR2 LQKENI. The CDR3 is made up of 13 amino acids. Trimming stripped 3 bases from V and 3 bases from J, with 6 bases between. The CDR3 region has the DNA TGTGCCAGCTCACCGGACAACTACAATGAGCAGTTCTTC. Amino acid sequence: CASSPDNYNEQFF.

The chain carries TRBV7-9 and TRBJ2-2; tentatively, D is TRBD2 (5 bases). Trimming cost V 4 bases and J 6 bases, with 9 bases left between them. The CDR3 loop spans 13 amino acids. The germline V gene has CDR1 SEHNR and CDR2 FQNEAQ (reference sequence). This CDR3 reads CASSSEGAGELFF. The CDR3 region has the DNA TGTGCCAGCAGCTCAGAGGGAGCCGGGGAGCTGTTTTTT.

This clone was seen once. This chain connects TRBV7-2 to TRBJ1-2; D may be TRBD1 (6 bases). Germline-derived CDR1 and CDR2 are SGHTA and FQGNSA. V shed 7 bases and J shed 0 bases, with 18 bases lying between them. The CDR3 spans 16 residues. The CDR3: CASTLGASRPNYGYTF. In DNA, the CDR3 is TGTGCCAGCACCTTGGGGGCATCCCGACCTAACTATGGCTACACCTTC.

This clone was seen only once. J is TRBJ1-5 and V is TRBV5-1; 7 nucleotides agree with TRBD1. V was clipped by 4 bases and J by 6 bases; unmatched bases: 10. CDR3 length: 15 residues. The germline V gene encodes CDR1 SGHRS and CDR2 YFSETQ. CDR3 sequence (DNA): TGCGCCAGCAGCCCCACAGGGGAGCTGACTCAGCCCCAGCATTTT. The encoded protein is CASSPTGELTQPQHF.

The CDR3 is CASRRQGAYGYTF. The CDR3 DNA reads as TGTGCCAGCAGACGACAGGGAGCCTATGGCTACACCTTC. The chain employs TRBV28 and TRBJ1-2, with 7 bases identical to TRBD1. V gave up 6 bases and J gave up 4 bases; unmatched junction bases: 5. The CDR3 loop spans 13 amino acids. Germline values: CDR1 MDHEN, CDR2 SYDVKM.

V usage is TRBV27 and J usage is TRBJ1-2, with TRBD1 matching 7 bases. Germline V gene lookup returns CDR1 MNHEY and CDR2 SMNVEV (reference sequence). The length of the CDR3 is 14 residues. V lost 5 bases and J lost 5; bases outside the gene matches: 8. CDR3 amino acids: CASSPPGQPYGYTF. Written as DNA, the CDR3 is TGTGCCAGCAGTCCTCCGGGACAGCCTTATGGCTACACCTTC.

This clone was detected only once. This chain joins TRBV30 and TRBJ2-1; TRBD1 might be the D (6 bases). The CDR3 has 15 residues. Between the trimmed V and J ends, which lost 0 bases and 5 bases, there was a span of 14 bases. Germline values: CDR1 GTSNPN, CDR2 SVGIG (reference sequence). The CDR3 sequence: CAWSVLIGDNNEQFF. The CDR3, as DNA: TGTGCCTGGAGTGTACTTATTGGGGACAACAATGAGCAGTTCTTC.

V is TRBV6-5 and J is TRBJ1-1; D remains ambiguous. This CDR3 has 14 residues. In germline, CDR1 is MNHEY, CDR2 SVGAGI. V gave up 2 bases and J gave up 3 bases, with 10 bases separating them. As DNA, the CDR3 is TGTGCCAGCAGTTACGGAGGGTCCGACACTGAAGCTTTCTTT. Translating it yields CASSYGGSDTEAFF.

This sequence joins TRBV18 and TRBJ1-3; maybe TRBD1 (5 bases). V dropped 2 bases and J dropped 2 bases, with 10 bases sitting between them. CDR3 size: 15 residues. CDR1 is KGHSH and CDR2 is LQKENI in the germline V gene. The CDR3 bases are TGTGCCAGCTCACCAACAACAGGCCCTGGAAACACCATATATTTT. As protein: CASSPTTGPGNTIYF.